This note documents a single TCR beta chain sequence. Per germline, CDR1 SQVTM and CDR2 ANQGSEA. V was clipped by 6 bases and J by 1 base; unmatched bases: 3. This CDR3 has 14 amino acids. The entry originates in a study of blood T cell repertoires in COVID-19. Overall study: Spain, Italy and the United States supplied samples that represented acute and convalescent COVID-19.

Some clones are missing from TCRdb's copy, which holds only in-frame ones; the method was immunoSEQ multiplex PCR. The data hold 200,000 to 300,000 clones, with about 86% observed a single time. The study recruited people aged about 18 to 89 years across 24 US areas. Participants were placed into cohorts based on the clinical history they reported. Material for sequencing was PBMCs or T cells enriched from blood (not recorded which). This TCR derives from a woman aged 40 to 50 with acute COVID-19. The rearrangement links TRBV29-1 to TRBJ2-1; 10 positions agree with TRBD2. The CDR3 region is CSVWTSGSYNEQFF. The CDR3 DNA reads TGCAGCGTGTGGACTAGCGGTTCCTACAATGAGCAGTTCTTC.